Described below is a single T cell receptor beta chain sequence and its context. TCRdb keeps only in-frame clones here, not all; method: immunoSEQ multiplex PCR. The data hold around 50,000 clones, with about 94% observed a single time. Germline V gene sequence: CDR1 SEHNR, CDR2 FQNEAQ (reference sequence). CDR3 size: 15 residues. V gave up 2 bases and J gave up 6 bases, with 14 bases separating them. The data derive from a study of T cell changes during pregnancy in multiple sclerosis. This TCR was recovered from a female donor with multiple sclerosis, enrolled in a pregnancy study. The starting material was CD8+ T cells from peripheral blood mononuclear cells, obtained in the first trimester of pregnancy. This chain links TRBV7-9 with TRBJ2-1; D possibly corresponds to TRBD2 (5 bases). CDR3 DNA: TGTGCCAGCAGCTTAATCCGGGGTACGCTCAATGAGCAGTTCTTC. Residues: CASSLIRGTLNEQFF.